These 28 T cell receptor beta chains were all obtained from the same sample, sequenced in a study of type 1 regulatory T cells. TCRdb independently ran MiXCR on the reads; one entry per CDR3 protein. Found here are some 90,000 distinct CDR3 sequences, roughly 30% of them singletons; the top ten hold approximately 2.2%. Specimen: CD4+ T cells, either the whole sample or a sorted fraction (not recorded which). The receptors here all came from a human donor in good health.

V and J are TRBV27 and TRBJ2-2, with TRBD2 identical over 15 bases. Germline lookup yields CDR1 MNHEY and CDR2 SMNVEV (reference sequence). The V and J ends lost 7 bases and 7 bases, in that order; junction bases with no gene match: 10. There are 17 residues in the CDR3. The CDR3 sequence: CASTPRTSGRAGGELFF. CDR3 nucleotide sequence: TGTGCCAGCACCCCGCGGACTAGCGGGAGGGCCGGCGGGGAGCTGTTTTTT.

The V and J genes are TRBV30 and TRBJ2-1, with a possible D match to TRBD1 (6 bases). V was pared by 1 base and J by 7 bases, with 14 bases between. CDR3 length: 14 amino acids. CDR1 is GTSNPN and CDR2 is SVGIG in the germline V gene (reference sequence). The CDR3 is CAWSGRGRENEQFF. The CDR3 DNA follows: TGTGCCTGGAGTGGCAGGGGAAGAGAAAATGAGCAGTTCTTC.

This clonotype was detected a few times. This rearrangement joins TRBV29-1 to TRBJ1-2, with TRBD1 matching over 9 bases. Germline V CDR1 and CDR2: SQVTM, ANQGSEA. The junction had 11 bases not matched to a gene; V was cut back by 6 bases and J by 6 bases. The CDR3 totals 14 residues. The CDR3 DNA reads as TGCAGCGTGGATACCGGGACAGGGAGGAATGGCTACACCTTC. This translates into CSVDTGTGRNGYTF.

This clonotype was counted a few times. The chain links TRBV5-1 to TRBJ2-1; 8 bases agree with TRBD2. V trimming: 2 bases; J trimming: 6 bases; junction bases outside the gene matches: 7. The CDR3 consists of 15 residues. Germline values: CDR1 SGHRS, CDR2 YFSETQ. The CDR3 DNA reads as TGCGCCAGCAGCTTAAACGAAGCGGGAGTCAATGAGCAGTTCTTC. Translated, it gives CASSLNEAGVNEQFF.

A few counts support this clonotype. The chain employs TRBV7-2 and TRBJ1-1, with 7 positions matching TRBD1. V dropped 5 bases and J dropped 4; count of bases not matched to a gene: 7. The CDR3 spans 14 residues. Germline V gene sequence: CDR1 SGHTA, CDR2 FQGNSA. In DNA form, the CDR3 reads TGTGCCAGCAGCCCAGACAGGGAGGCCACTGAAGCTTTCTTT. This translates into CASSPDREATEAFF.

This clonotype was counted a single time. The chain uses TRBV7-2 and TRBJ1-5; weak D call: TRBD1 (5 bases). The ends were cut back, 5 bases at V and 5 bases at J, with 16 bases in the middle. The CDR3 covers 15 residues. Germline CDR1 is SGHTA and CDR2 is FQGNSA. CDR3 protein: CASSADDSRYQPQHF. CDR3 bases: TGTGCCAGCAGCGCAGATGACAGCCGCTATCAGCCCCAGCATTTT.

This clonotype has more than one count but fewer than ten. This chain links TRBV12-3 or TRBV12-4 with TRBJ2-1, with TRBD1 as a possible D gene (6 bases). The CDR3 contains 13 residues. Trimming removed 11 bases from V and 5 bases from J, with 16 bases in between. The CDR3 coding sequence is TGTGCCCAGACCCCAAGGGACAACAATGAGCAGTTCTTC. Translated: CAQTPRDNNEQFF.

This clonotype was detected a few times. The chain combines TRBV15 with TRBJ2-7; 12 positions agree with TRBD1. V was clipped by 8 bases and J by 3 bases; unmatched bases: 23. From germline, CDR1 is LNHNV and CDR2 YYDKDF (reference sequence). The CDR3 sequence is 20 residues long. CDR3 DNA sequence: TGTGCCACCTCCCCAGAAAAAGCGGGACAGGGGGCGCTCGGCTTCTACGAGCAGTACTTC. Translation gives CATSPEKAGQGALGFYEQYF.

The V and J genes are TRBV14 and TRBJ2-3; 7 nucleotides align to TRBD1. J was trimmed by 1 base and V by 1 base; bases with no gene match: 8. This CDR3 has 17 amino acids. The germline CDR1 and CDR2 sequences are SGHDN and FVKESK. Here the CDR3 reads CASSQAKPGQRTDTQYF. The CDR3 DNA is TGTGCCAGCAGCCAAGCGAAACCGGGACAGCGCACAGATACGCAGTATTTT.

Only a few counts were recorded for this clonotype. The chain is built from TRBV19 and TRBJ1-1; D uncertain. CDR1 and CDR2 (germline): LNHDA, SQIVND (reference sequence). Deletions cut 8 bases from V and 6 bases from J, with 19 bases between. This CDR3 contains 14 residues. CDR3 coding DNA: TGTGCCAGTGTCCGGGCGGCCAGATCCTCTGAAGCTTTCTTT. Protein product: CASVRAARSSEAFF. The variable domain in full, with the rest retrieved from reference TRBV19 and TRBJ1-1, is DGGITQSPKYLFRKEGQNVTLSCEQNLNHDAMYWYRQDPGQGLRLIYYSQIVNDFQKGDIAEGYSVSREKKESFPLTVTSAQKNPTAFYLCASVRAARSSEAFFGQGTRLTVV.

This chain uses TRBV11-2 with TRBJ2-7; D not resolved. This CDR3 has 14 amino acids. Germline V gives CDR1 SGHAT, CDR2 FQNNGV. The V and J ends lost 2 bases and 0 bases respectively, with 8 bases between them. The CDR3 nucleotides are TGTGCCAGCAGCTTACGGCGGACCTCCTACGAGCAGTACTTC. It is translated as CASSLRRTSYEQYF.

This clonotype was detected only a few times. This rearrangement joins TRBV7-9 to TRBJ1-2; D may be TRBD1 (5 bases). From germline, CDR1 is SEHNR and CDR2 FQNEAQ (reference sequence). CDR3 length equals 11 residues. V was clipped by 8 bases and J by 8 bases, with 12 bases between them. The CDR3 loop is CASGGGEGYTF. The CDR3 DNA reads as TGTGCCAGCGGCGGGGGTGAGGGCTACACCTTC.

This clonotype was seen a few times. The gene calls are TRBV20-1 and TRBJ2-7; weak D call: TRBD1 (6 bases). Germline CDR1 is DFQATT and CDR2 is SNEGSKA (reference sequence). This CDR3 is built from 14 residues. The germline V and J ends were trimmed by 6 bases and 3 bases, with 18 bases remaining between them. DNA for the CDR3: TGCAGTGCGCGCACAGGGATAGGGATCTACGAGCAGTACTTC. This sequence encodes CSARTGIGIYEQYF.

CDR3 nucleotides: TGTGCCAGCAGTTTGGTCAGGGGGGGAACCGGGGAGCTGTTTTTT. Its translation is CASSLVRGGTGELFF. V gene TRBV6-2 or TRBV6-3 combines with J gene TRBJ2-2; D may correspond to TRBD1 or TRBD2 (7 bases each). Germline CDR1 reads MNHEY; CDR2 reads SVGEGT. This CDR3 spans 15 amino acids. V dropped 4 bases and J dropped 5 bases, with 14 bases sitting between them.

V gene TRBV12-3 or TRBV12-4 combines with J gene TRBJ2-5, with 10 positions matching TRBD2. V lost 5 bases, J lost 6 bases, and 6 bases stayed unmatched. This CDR3 is 14 amino acids long. The CDR3 sequence: CASSRASGGKTQYF. The DNA of the CDR3 is TGTGCCAGCAGTCGGGCTAGCGGGGGAAAGACCCAGTACTTC.

The V gene is TRBV27, the J gene TRBJ1-3; D gene ambiguous. Germline CDR1 is MNHEY and CDR2 is SMNVEV (reference sequence). CDR3 length equals 13 residues. The V end was cut by 6 bases, the J end by 2 bases, with 8 bases between. The CDR3 DNA reads TGTGCCAGCAGCCCTGTCACTGGAAACACCATATATTTT. The encoded protein is CASSPVTGNTIYF.

This clonotype was seen only a few times. J is TRBJ1-1 and V is TRBV6-1; D is uncertain. The V gene's germline CDR1 is MNHNS and CDR2 SASEGT. The CDR3 is 14 residues long. V shed 7 bases and J shed 1 base, with 13 bases lying between them. CDR3: CASKPQRGNTEAFF. The CDR3 DNA reads as TGTGCCAGCAAGCCTCAGCGGGGGAACACTGAAGCTTTCTTT.

The chain combines TRBV27 with TRBJ2-5; 11 nucleotides align to TRBD2. This CDR3 has 15 amino acids. Losses at the gene ends were 6 bases for V and 4 bases for J; bases not matched to a gene: 7. Germline CDR1 and CDR2: MNHEY and SMNVEV (reference sequence). CDR3 bases: TGTGCCAGCAGCCCCCTAGCGGGAGGAGGAGAGACCCAGTACTTC. Its protein product is CASSPLAGGGETQYF.

As DNA, the CDR3 is TGCAGCGTTGAGCGGTACAATGAGCAGTTCTTC. It specifies CSVERYNEQFF. The chain employs TRBV29-1 and TRBJ2-1; D gene uncertain. Trimming took 3 bases from V and 4 from J, leaving 4 bases between them. The CDR3 is 11 amino acids. CDR1 and CDR2 from the germline V gene are SQVTM and ANQGSEA.

The rearrangement uses TRBV5-4 and TRBJ2-1, with D perhaps matching TRBD2 (6 bases). Trimming removed 3 bases from V and 1 base from J, with 23 bases in between. CDR1 and CDR2 (germline): SGHNT, YYREEE (reference sequence). The CDR3 has 19 amino acids. The CDR3 loop is CASSSKGLMTMESYNEQFF. The CDR3 DNA is TGTGCCAGCAGCTCGAAGGGACTGATGACGATGGAGTCCTACAATGAGCAGTTCTTC. The entire variable domain, with the rest obtained from reference TRBV5-4 and TRBJ2-1, is as follows: ETGVTQSPTHLIKTRGQQVTLRCSSQSGHNTVSWYQQALGQGPQFIFQYYREEENGRGNFPPRFSGLQFPNYSSELNVNALELDDSALYLCASSSKGLMTMESYNEQFFGPGTRLTVL.

The CDR3 spells CASSLPLADSTGELFF. CDR3 DNA: TGTGCCAGCAGCTTGCCCCTTGCGGACTCCACCGGGGAGCTGTTTTTT. This chain connects TRBV5-4 to TRBJ2-2; perhaps TRBD2 as D (5 bases). V lost 1 base, J lost 4 bases, and 14 bases lay in between. Germline V gene lookup returns CDR1 SGHNT and CDR2 YYREEE (reference sequence). This CDR3 is built from 16 residues.

This clonotype came up many times. This chain connects TRBV12-5 to TRBJ2-1, with a weak D call TRBD2 (5 bases). The CDR3 is 13 amino acids. Trimming removed 2 bases at V and 4 bases at J, with 6 bases between. Per germline, CDR1 LGHNT and CDR2 FRNRAP. This CDR3 is CASGLRGYNEQFF. CDR3 nucleotides: TGTGCTAGTGGTTTGCGCGGGTACAATGAGCAGTTCTTC.

The chain is built from TRBV19 and TRBJ2-1; D assignment may be TRBD1 or TRBD2 (5 bases each). The V end lost 3 bases, the J end lost 10 bases, and 7 bases lay between the germline ends. CDR1 LNHDA and CDR2 SQIVND come from the germline V gene (reference sequence). The CDR3 is 11 residues long. The CDR3 coding sequence is TGTGCCAGTAGTATGGGGGACGAGCAGTTCTTC. It encodes CASSMGDEQFF.

This clonotype occurred many times. The CDR3 is CASFNEEGTSTYEQYF. The CDR3 region has the DNA TGCGCCAGCTTTAACGAAGAGGGGACGAGCACATACGAGCAGTACTTC. V gene TRBV10-1 combines with J gene TRBJ2-7; D tentatively reads TRBD1 or TRBD2 (5 bases each). Germline CDR1 reads WNHNN; CDR2 reads SYGVQD (reference sequence). The CDR3 loop spans 16 amino acids. The ends were cut back, 8 bases at V and 4 bases at J, with 24 bases in the middle.

This chain links TRBV20-1 with TRBJ2-7, with 8 nucleotides matching TRBD1. The CDR3 consists of 14 residues. The V gene end was trimmed by 3 bases and the J gene end by 2 bases; junction bases not matched to a gene: 6. Germline lookup yields CDR1 DFQATT and CDR2 SNEGSKA (reference sequence). CDR3 coding DNA: TGCAGTGCTAGGGAGACAGGGGTTCCCTACGAGCAGTACTTC. It translates to CSARETGVPYEQYF.

The chain recombines TRBV6-1 with TRBJ2-3; D not resolved. V was clipped by 7 bases and J by 1 base, with 9 bases between them. Germline V gene sequence: CDR1 MNHNS, CDR2 SASEGT. CDR3 size: 13 residues. The CDR3 DNA reads TGTGCCAGCAATCGGATACGCACAGATACGCAGTATTTT. It translates to CASNRIRTDTQYF.

The rearrangement uses TRBV18 and TRBJ2-5; D is uncertain. From germline, CDR1 is KGHSH and CDR2 LQKENI. There are 14 residues in the CDR3. Deletions cut 2 bases from V and 2 bases from J, with 9 bases between. DNA for the CDR3: TGTGCCAGCTCACCATGGATGGAGCAAGAGACCCAGTACTTC. Protein product: CASSPWMEQETQYF.

This clonotype was counted between two and nine times. The chain is built from TRBV7-2 and TRBJ1-3; D unresolved. This CDR3 is 15 amino acids long. Trimming stripped 2 bases from V and 0 bases from J, with 8 bases between. Germline CDR1 SGHTA, CDR2 FQGNSA. Here the CDR3 reads CASSLSSRSGNTIYF. In DNA, the CDR3 is TGTGCCAGCAGCTTATCCAGCCGCTCTGGAAACACCATATATTTT.